This TCR beta chain was recovered during a study of shared clonotypes between healthy human individuals. As processed by the authors: There were no quality scores in the junction-only immunoSEQ sequences, so filtering differed. Sequencing was performed with immunoSEQ multiplex PCR; in TCRdb, only in-frame clones are kept and a portion is missing. The V and J calls and clone size are taken from that table; D and trimming were inferred from the DNA. The profile shows approximately 810,000 clones, about 92% of them singletons. V trimming: 1 base; J trimming: 8 bases; junction bases outside the gene matches: 6. The length of the CDR3 is 15 residues. Germline-derived CDR1 and CDR2 are MNHNS and SASEGT. The naive CD8 population came from CD45RO-negative cells selected for CCR7, without terminally differentiated effector memory CD45RA+ cells.

Sample: naive CD8+ T cells sorted from blood. The chain has TRBV6-1 and TRBJ2-3; the match to TRBD1 covers 10 bases. The TCR was taken from a man in his thirties or forties in good health. The CDR3 protein is CASSEGTGGQGTQYF. The CDR3 DNA reads TGTGCCAGCAGTGAAGGGACAGGGGGGCAAGGTACGCAGTATTTT.